Detailed here is one TCR beta chain. Antigen unknown. This sample is part of a study of cytomegalovirus exposure and HLA in healthy donors. Use of 60 Vbeta and 13 Jbeta primers characterized the PCR. Clones were sequenced by immunoSEQ multiplex PCR, and TCRdb holds only the in-frame ones, with some missing. Among fewer than 200,000 clones listed, more than 70% were seen once. Study-wide results and caveats: The authors reported that TCR beta sequences could predict HLA-A and HLA-B alleles. These predictions were accurate for most subjects in the first cohort. Within an earlier analysis, most TCR beta V segments proved productive either about 87% or about 30% of the time. Several top significant clusters appeared, in a later analysis, to be linked to common viral pathogens.

This clonotype was obtained from a woman in her 50s in good health and CMV-seropositive. The specimen sequenced was PBMCs.

The CDR3: CASSPSEVSKGNTIYF. CDR3 nucleotides: TGCGCCAGCAGCCCCTCGGAGGTCTCGAAAGGAAACACCATATATTTT. The V gene is TRBV5-1, the J gene TRBJ1-3; no clear D gene. Germline V lookup: CDR1 SGHRS, CDR2 YFSETQ. This CDR3 comprises 16 residues. The V end lost 4 bases, the J end lost 4 bases, and 18 bases lay between the germline ends.